The rows below give T cell receptor beta chains drawn from one sample of a study of blood T cell repertoires in COVID-19. Only in-frame clones appear in the TCRdb table, and some are missing; sequencing was by immunoSEQ multiplex PCR. The repertoire holds 200,000 or so clones, with roughly 80% as singletons. Material for sequencing was peripheral blood. All receptors come from a human donor in a cohort sampled during active COVID-19. Both conserved end residues are part of each CDR3. The order of the fields is D gene, clone size, V gene, J gene, CDR3 protein, CDR3 DNA. A D gene is named only where the DNA matches it firmly. The size entry is marked missing in some rows and otherwise reads once, few, many or a size class.

>TRBD1|once|TRBV6-1|TRBJ1-4
CASSERGQGAGTNEKLFF
TGTGCCAGCAGTGAGAGAGGACAGGGGGCAGGGACTAATGAAAAACTGTTTTTT
>.|.|TRBV18|TRBJ1-3
CASSPPGGNTIYF
TGTGCCAGCTCACCCCCGGGTGGAAACACCATATATTTT
>TRBD1|.|TRBV7-2|TRBJ2-6
CASSLGSAGGASGANVLTF
TGTGCCAGCAGCTTAGGGAGCGCAGGGGGCGCGAGTGGGGCCAACGTCCTGACTTTC
>.|.|TRBV24-1|TRBJ1-1
CATSDTGRGADAFF
TGTGCCACCAGTGATACGGGCCGTGGGGCGGACGCTTTCTTT
>TRBD1|.|TRBV5-5|TRBJ1-2
CASSFPFRDRGYGYTF
TGTGCCAGCAGCTTTCCCTTTAGGGACAGGGGGTATGGCTACACCTTC
>TRBD1|once|TRBV24-1|TRBJ1-2
CATSASRDRGSSNYGYTF
TGTGCCACCAGTGCTTCAAGGGACAGGGGGTCCTCTAACTATGGCTACACCTTC
>TRBD2|.|TRBV30|TRBJ2-1
CAWTGLAGVGEQFF
TGTGCCTGGACGGGACTAGCGGGAGTTGGTGAGCAGTTCTTC
>TRBD2|.|TRBV30|TRBJ2-7
CAWSVLAGSPTYEQYF
TGTGCCTGGAGTGTCCTAGCGGGGTCCCCCACCTACGAGCAGTACTTC
>.|.|TRBV7-2|TRBJ1-2
CASSLGTVLYGYTF
TGTGCCAGCAGCTTAGGGACTGTCCTCTATGGCTACACCTTC
>.|.|TRBV7-2|TRBJ2-7
CASSLGSAASYEQYF
TGTGCCAGCAGCTTAGGGTCAGCGGCGTCCTACGAGCAGTACTTC
>.|.|TRBV5-8|TRBJ1-2
CASSLGPGGYGYTF
TGTGCCAGCAGCTTGGGCCCAGGTGGCTATGGCTACACCTTC
>.|.|TRBV5-6|TRBJ1-2
CASSLENRGYTF
TGTGCCAGCAGCTTAGAGAATCGTGGCTACACCTTC
>TRBD2|.|TRBV28|TRBJ2-7
CASSPPRTSGTREQYF
TGTGCCAGCAGTCCCCCTCGGACTAGCGGGACTCGCGAGCAGTACTTC
>TRBD1|.|TRBV6-6|TRBJ1-5
CASRDRNNQPQHF
TGTGCCAGCAGGGACAGGAATAATCAGCCCCAGCATTTT
>TRBD2|.|TRBV6-2/TRBV6-3|TRBJ2-5
CASSYFLAGGLKTQYF
TGTGCCAGCAGTTACTTCCTAGCGGGAGGGCTGAAGACCCAGTACTTC
>.|.|TRBV6-6|TRBJ2-7
CASSYWAGLSYEQYF
TGTGCCAGCAGTTACTGGGCGGGCCTCTCCTACGAGCAGTACTTC
>.|once|TRBV3-1/TRBV3-2|TRBJ1-2
CASSQDPTNYGYTF
TGTGCCAGCAGCCAAGATCCCACTAACTATGGCTACACCTTC
>.|.|TRBV5-4|TRBJ1-1
CASSLTFSLNTEAFF
TGTGCCAGCAGCTTGACTTTCTCCCTGAACACTGAAGCTTTCTTT
>.|.|TRBV6-2/TRBV6-3|TRBJ2-5
CASSWLTGAETQYF
TGTGCCAGCAGTTGGCTGACAGGAGCAGAGACCCAGTACTTC
>TRBD1|.|TRBV15|TRBJ1-5
CATSRSSGGFQPQHF
TGTGCCACCAGCAGATCCTCAGGGGGCTTTCAGCCCCAGCATTTT
>.|.|TRBV28|TRBJ2-7
CASSLGPGTYEQYF
TGTGCCAGCAGTTTGGGTCCAGGGACCTACGAGCAGTACTTC
>.|.|TRBV6-5|TRBJ1-2
CASSYGGREFYGYTF
TGTGCCAGCAGTTACGGGGGGAGGGAGTTCTATGGCTACACCTTC
>.|.|TRBV10-2|TRBJ2-5
CASSDGSMKETQYF
TGCGCCAGCAGTGATGGCTCCATGAAAGAGACCCAGTACTTC
>.|few|TRBV6-2/TRBV6-3|TRBJ1-1
CASSFYPGDTEAFF
TGTGCCAGCAGTTTCTACCCCGGGGACACTGAAGCTTTCTTT
>.|.|TRBV27|TRBJ1-1
CASSSQDFRTEAFF
TGTGCCAGCAGCTCACAGGATTTTCGCACTGAAGCTTTCTTT
>TRBD1|once|TRBV15|TRBJ2-7
CATSRGPGGSYEQYF
TGTGCCACCAGCAGAGGGCCAGGGGGCTCCTACGAGCAGTACTTC
>TRBD2|.|TRBV7-2|TRBJ2-2
CAGRASGTGELFF
TGTGCCGGGAGGGCTAGCGGCACCGGGGAGCTGTTTTTT
>TRBD1|.|TRBV27|TRBJ2-7
CASSLGTGGEQYF
TGTGCCAGCAGTCTTGGGACAGGGGGGGAGCAGTACTTC
>.|few|TRBV7-9|TRBJ1-2
CASQTGNYGYTF
TGTGCCAGCCAAACAGGGAACTATGGCTACACCTTC
>.|.|TRBV7-2|TRBJ1-2
CASSLEESRGYTF
TGTGCCAGCAGCTTAGAGGAGTCTAGGGGCTACACCTTC
>.|.|TRBV6-5|TRBJ2-3
CASSYKRTTDTQYF
TGTGCCAGCAGTTACAAGCGGACCACAGATACGCAGTATTTT
>.|few|TRBV5-1|TRBJ2-7
CASSLDWGAYEQYF
TGCGCCAGCAGCTTGGACTGGGGGGCCTACGAGCAGTACTTC